Each of the 3 T cell receptor beta chains below was sequenced from the same sample in a study of blood T cell repertoires in COVID-19. The data were produced by immunoSEQ multiplex PCR, yet TCRdb's version contains in-frame clones alone and is incomplete. This repertoire shows about 330,000 clones, 85% to 90% found once; its top ten account for about 3.9%. The sequenced sample was peripheral blood. The receptor set was obtained from a woman in her forties or fifties with active or convalescent COVID-19.

The chain employs TRBV3-1 (or the pseudogene TRBV3-2) and TRBJ2-6, with TRBD2 matching 7 bases. Germline CDR1 LGHDT, CDR2 YNNKEL (reference sequence). CDR3 size: 15 residues. After removal of 4 bases from V and 1 base from J, the junction contained 1 base not matched to a gene. CDR3 in DNA: TGTGCCAGCAGCCCGGGAGGTTCTGGGGCCAACGTCCTGACTTTC. Its translation is CASSPGGSGANVLTF.

V gene TRBV6-2 or TRBV6-3 combines with J gene TRBJ1-1, with unresolved D. Trimming left V 2 bases short and J 0 bases short, with 13 bases between. CDR1 is MNHEY and CDR2 is SVGEGT in the germline V gene. There are 16 residues in the CDR3. This CDR3 is CASSYRPGEVNTEAFF. The CDR3 DNA reads as TGTGCCAGCAGTTACCGCCCTGGGGAGGTGAACACTGAAGCTTTCTTT.

The chain is built from TRBV2 and TRBJ2-2; 8 bases are shared with TRBD2. V shed 10 bases, J shed 1 base, and the junction held 11 bases outside the gene matches. This CDR3 region has 16 residues. The germline CDR1 and CDR2 sequences are SNHLY and FYNNEI. The CDR3 nucleotides read TGTGCCACCTTAAGGACCGGGGGGGTGAACACCGGGGAGCTGTTTTTT. Protein: CATLRTGGVNTGELFF.